Listed below are T cell receptor beta chains from one sample, sequenced in a study of cytomegalovirus exposure and HLA in healthy donors. Measured with immunoSEQ multiplex PCR; TCRdb has only the in-frame clones, and not every one. The table includes 120,000 or so clones, 80% detected once. The specimen sequenced was PBMCs. The receptors here all came from a man aged 30 to 39 in good health and CMV-seronegative. The CDR3 runs from the conserved cysteine through the conserved F or W. D genes are given only for firm matches. For some rows the clone size is stated as once, few or many, or as a class when expanded; others skip it.

J gene	V gene	clone size	D gene	CDR3 DNA	CDR3 protein
TRBJ1-1	TRBV30	once	.	TGTGCCTGGGCGACTGGGTCTGGCACTGAAGCTTTCTTT	CAWATGSGTEAFF
TRBJ2-5	TRBV7-2	.	TRBD2	TGTGCCAGCAGCTTATATCCTGAACTAGCGGTCGGAAGGTACTTC	CASSLYPELAVGRYF
TRBJ2-7	TRBV25-1	once	TRBD1	TGTGCCAGCAGTGCAGGACAGGGTTACGAGCAGTACTTC	CASSAGQGYEQYF
TRBJ1-2	TRBV6-5	.	.	TGTGCCAGCAGTTCCCTCGGGGGGAGGGTGGATGGCTACACCTTC	CASSSLGGRVDGYTF
TRBJ2-7	TRBV28	.	.	TGTGCCAGCAGTGGGACACCCAACTACGAGCAGTACTTC	CASSGTPNYEQYF
TRBJ2-1	TRBV27	.	TRBD2	TGTGCCAGCAGTGCGGACTCCCTAGCGGGAGGTTACAATGAGCAGTTCTTC	CASSADSLAGGYNEQFF
TRBJ1-2	TRBV4-1	.	TRBD1	TGCGCCAGCAGCCAGACAGGGTCGAACTATGGCTACACCTTC	CASSQTGSNYGYTF
TRBJ1-2	TRBV30	.	.	TGTGCCTGGAGTGCCCTCGCACAGGGAGGCTACACCTTC	CAWSALAQGGYTF
TRBJ2-3	TRBV5-6	.	TRBD1	TGTGCCAGCAGCTTGGGGACAGGGCGGGCAGATACGCAGTATTTT	CASSLGTGRADTQYF
TRBJ1-2	TRBV10-3	.	.	TGTGCCATCACGCTGGGACTGAGTTCGGGCTACACCTTC	CAITLGLSSGYTF
TRBJ1-1	TRBV11-2	.	.	TGTGCCAGCAGCTTAGAGAGGGACACTGAAGCTTTCTTT	CASSLERDTEAFF
TRBJ2-3	TRBV7-9	few	.	TGTGCCAGCAGGACGACAGCCACAGATACGCAGTATTTT	CASRTTATDTQYF
TRBJ2-7	TRBV4-1	.	.	TGCGCCAGCAGCCCAAGGGGTGGGTACGAGCAGTACTTC	CASSPRGGYEQYF
TRBJ1-1	TRBV28	.	TRBD1	TGTGCCAGCAGTTACAGGGGGATGGAAGCTTTCTTT	CASSYRGMEAFF
TRBJ1-2	TRBV30	.	TRBD1	TGTGCCTGGAGTGTGGACAGGGGCCGCAGAACTAACTATGGCTACACCTTC	CAWSVDRGRRTNYGYTF
TRBJ2-7	TRBV4-1	.	.	TGCGCCAGCAGCACTCTGTTTGGTATTAATTACGAGCAGTACTTC	CASSTLFGINYEQYF
TRBJ1-5	TRBV19	few	.	TGTGCCAGTAGTAACCCTACCTATAATTCTCCCCAGCATTTT	CASSNPTYNSPQHF
TRBJ2-7	TRBV2	.	.	TGTGCCAGCAATATGGGGCAGACCTACGAGCAGTACTTC	CASNMGQTYEQYF
TRBJ2-7	TRBV15	.	TRBD2	TGTGCCACCAGCGATGAGCGGGACCCTAAATACGAGCAGTACTTC	CATSDERDPKYEQYF
TRBJ2-4	TRBV7-2	.	TRBD1	TGTGCCAGCAGCCCAGGGGGCGGGGCCAAAAACATTCAGTACTTC	CASSPGGGAKNIQYF
TRBJ1-2	TRBV5-1	.	.	TGCGCCAGCAGCGGCACTGACAGCTATGGCTACACCTTC	CASSGTDSYGYTF
TRBJ2-3	TRBV6-5	.	TRBD2	TGTGCCAGCAGTTACTCCCCCGGGACTAGCGGGAGAACGCAGTATTTT	CASSYSPGTSGRTQYF
TRBJ2-7	TRBV28	.	.	TGTGCCAGCCAACTGACAGTAACCTACGAGCAGTACTTC	CASQLTVTYEQYF
TRBJ2-1	TRBV29-1	.	.	TGCAGCGTTGCGTATGCCGACACTCAGTTCTTC	CSVAYADTQFF
TRBJ2-7	TRBV5-1	.	.	TGCGCCAGCAGCTTTAAAGACAGACTCTCCTACGAGCAGTACTTC	CASSFKDRLSYEQYF
TRBJ1-2	TRBV29-1	.	.	TGCAGCGTGGAAGAAATCGGAGTTAACTATGGCTACACCTTC	CSVEEIGVNYGYTF
TRBJ2-7	TRBV29-1	.	.	TGCAGCGCCCGAGGCCGGGTATCCTACGAGCAGTACTTC	CSARGRVSYEQYF
TRBJ2-7	TRBV2	.	.	TGTGCCAGCAGTGAACTTGTCTACGAGCAGTACTTC	CASSELVYEQYF
TRBJ1-1	TRBV6-5	.	.	TGTGCCAGCAGTTACTACACCTCGGGGACTGAAGCTTTCTTT	CASSYYTSGTEAFF
TRBJ1-2	TRBV19	.	TRBD1	TGTGCCAGTAGTATACCGACAGGGGTCGGTGGCTACACCTTC	CASSIPTGVGGYTF
TRBJ1-5	TRBV7-2	few	.	TGTGCCAGCAGCCCTAATAGCAATCAGCCCCAGCATTTT	CASSPNSNQPQHF
TRBJ2-1	TRBV5-1	.	TRBD2	TGCGCCAGCAGGAGCGGGAGAGAGTACAATGAGCAGTTCTTC	CASRSGREYNEQFF
TRBJ2-5	TRBV28	.	.	TGTGCCAGCAGCCCCCCCGGGACTGCCCCTCCGACCCAGTACTTC	CASSPPGTAPPTQYF
TRBJ2-1	TRBV7-8	.	TRBD2	TGTGCCAGCAGCCCGGGGGGGATAGCGTCCTCCTACAATGAGCAGTTCTTC	CASSPGGIASSYNEQFF
TRBJ2-7	TRBV7-9	.	TRBD2	TGTGCCAGCAGCTTTGGCCAGACTAGCGGAAAATCCTACGAGCAGTACTTC	CASSFGQTSGKSYEQYF
TRBJ2-7	TRBV28	once	TRBD2	TGTGCCAGCAGTTGGCGGGGACTATCCTCCTACGAGCAGTACTTC	CASSWRGLSSYEQYF
TRBJ1-1	TRBV29-1	few	.	TGCAGCGTTGACTCAGGGTTTGACACTGAAGCTTTCTTT	CSVDSGFDTEAFF
TRBJ1-5	TRBV28	.	TRBD1	TGTGCCAGCAGCGGCGCCAGGGGGAAGCGACAGCCCCAGCATTTT	CASSGARGKRQPQHF
TRBJ2-1	TRBV9	.	TRBD2	TGTGCCAGCAGCGCCGTAGCGGGAGGTACGTACAATGAGCAGTTCTTC	CASSAVAGGTYNEQFF
TRBJ2-7	TRBV5-4	once	.	TGTGCCAGCAGCTTCCAGGGGGGCAACGAGCAGTACTTC	CASSFQGGNEQYF
TRBJ2-1	TRBV19	.	TRBD2	TGTGCCAGTAGCCAGGCCGGGACTAGCGGGAGTCTCTACAATGAGCAGTTCTTC	CASSQAGTSGSLYNEQFF
TRBJ2-7	TRBV27	.	TRBD2	TGTGCCAGCAGTTTCGGAGCGGGAGTCAGCGAGCAGTACTTC	CASSFGAGVSEQYF
TRBJ2-7	TRBV4-3	.	.	TGCGCCAGCAGCCAGACGGGCGGGAACTCCTACGAGCAGTACTTC	CASSQTGGNSYEQYF
TRBJ2-3	TRBV10-2	.	TRBD2	TGCGCCAGCAGTGGGCTAGCGGGGAGCACAGATACGCAGTATTTT	CASSGLAGSTDTQYF
TRBJ2-4	TRBV5-1	.	TRBD1	TGCGCCAGCAGCTCCTTCGGACAGGGAAAAAACATTCAGTACTTC	CASSSFGQGKNIQYF
TRBJ2-7	TRBV7-2	.	.	TGTGCCAGCAGCGAAGCCTATAGCTCCTACGAGCAGTACTTC	CASSEAYSSYEQYF
TRBJ2-5	TRBV30	.	TRBD1	TGTGCATGGAGTGCAGGGGGAGAGACCCAGTACTTC	CAWSAGGETQYF
TRBJ1-2	TRBV2	.	TRBD1	TGTGCCAGCAGCCAGGGGGACTATGGCTACACCTTC	CASSQGDYGYTF